The next 24 T cell receptor beta chains were all read from a single sample in a study of cytotoxic CD8 clonotypes in ibrutinib-treated CLL. Using immunoSEQ multiplex PCR, the repertoire was profiled, and TCRdb retains in-frame clones only, with some absent. Among 250,000 to 350,000 clones, less than 85% were seen once, and the ten largest hold around 5.3%. The material was PBMCs, obtained at disease progression, from a patient treated with ibrutinib. These receptors all stem from a human donor with chronic lymphocytic leukemia.

The CDR3 spells CASSQSYGYTF. CDR3 in DNA: TGTGCCAGCAGCCAATCCTATGGCTACACCTTC. V gene TRBV14 combines with J gene TRBJ1-2; D ambiguous. The germline V and J ends were trimmed by 2 bases and 4 bases, with 2 bases remaining between them. This CDR3 is built from 11 residues. The germline CDR1 and CDR2 sequences are SGHDN and FVKESK.

The chain carries TRBV2 and TRBJ2-5; D possibly uses TRBD1 or TRBD2 (5 bases each). The V gene lost 2 bases and the J gene lost 3 bases, with 10 bases spanning the gap. The CDR3 runs 14 residues. Germline V gene lookup returns CDR1 SNHLY and CDR2 FYNNEI. DNA of the CDR3: TGTGCCAGCAGTGAATCCAGAGGGGAAGAGACCCAGTACTTC. Protein product: CASSESRGEETQYF. Based on the CDR3 plus reference TRBV2 and TRBJ2-5, the full variable domain is EPEVTQTPSHQVTQMGQEVILRCVPISNHLYFYWYRQILGQKVEFLVSFYNNEISEKSEIFDDQFSVERPDGSNFTLKIRSTKLEDSAMYFCASSESRGEETQYFGPGTRLLVL.

V and J are TRBV27 and TRBJ2-1, with 9 bases lining up with TRBD1. The CDR3 has 15 amino acids. Germline values: CDR1 MNHEY, CDR2 SMNVEV (reference sequence). J was trimmed by 6 bases and V by 5 bases; bases with no gene match: 8. The CDR3 spells CASSVRDRVRNEQFF. The CDR3 DNA follows: TGTGCCAGCAGTGTCCGGGACAGGGTCCGCAATGAGCAGTTCTTC.

J is TRBJ2-3 and V is TRBV4-2; 14 bases fit TRBD2. The V gene end was trimmed by 3 bases and the J gene end by 4 bases; junction bases not matched to a gene: 0. Germline V gene data show CDR1 as LGHNA and CDR2 as YNFKEQ. This CDR3 has 15 amino acids. The CDR3 loop is CASSQTSGGADTQYF. The CDR3 bases are TGTGCCAGCAGCCAGACTAGCGGGGGGGCAGATACGCAGTATTTT.

This clone was detected a few times. The genes are TRBV25-1 and TRBJ1-1, with D unclear. The CDR3 totals 13 residues. Trimming took 4 bases from V and 1 from J, leaving 7 bases between them. CDR1 and CDR2 from the germline V gene are MGHDK and SYGVNS. CDR3 bases: TGTGCCAGCAGTGTAGGGTCGAACACTGAAGCTTTCTTT. Translation gives CASSVGSNTEAFF. Full variable domain (missing parts from reference TRBV25-1 and TRBJ1-1): EADIYQTPRYLVIGTGKKITLECSQTMGHDKMYWYQQDPGMELHLIHYSYGVNSTEKGDLSSESTVSRIRTEHFPLTLESARPSHTSQYLCASSVGSNTEAFFGQGTRLTVV.

The J gene is TRBJ1-2, the V gene TRBV10-2, with 10 bases aligning to TRBD1. V dropped 8 bases and J dropped 6; count of bases not matched to a gene: 9. Germline values: CDR1 WSHSY, CDR2 SAAADI. This CDR3 has 14 amino acids. DNA of the CDR3: TGCGCCAGCTCGACTGCCGGGACAGGGGATGGCTACACCTTC. It yields the protein CASSTAGTGDGYTF.

The table lists this clone with a few counts. The genes are TRBV7-8 and TRBJ1-3; 9 bases line up with TRBD1. Trimming removed 6 bases from V and 3 bases from J; junction bases left unmatched: 3. The CDR3 consists of 14 residues. Germline-derived CDR1 and CDR2 are SGHVS and FQNEAQ. CDR3 sequence: CASRVDRGGNTIYF. Here the CDR3 DNA reads TGTGCCAGCAGGGTGGACAGGGGTGGAAACACCATATATTTT.

In DNA, the CDR3 is TGTGCCAGCTCACCACCGGGGACTCCCTACGAGCAGTACTTC. It is translated as CASSPPGTPYEQYF. This chain uses TRBV18 with TRBJ2-7; D possibly corresponds to TRBD2 (6 bases). The CDR3 runs 14 residues. The germline V gene encodes CDR1 KGHSH and CDR2 LQKENI. The ends were cut back, 0 bases at V and 2 bases at J, with 8 bases in the middle.

The V call is TRBV4-2, the J call TRBJ2-3, with D perhaps matching TRBD1 or TRBD2 (5 bases each). Trimming stripped 5 bases from V and 1 base from J, with 13 bases between. This CDR3 is 15 amino acids long. Germline loops: CDR1 LGHNA, CDR2 YNFKEQ. DNA of the CDR3: TGTGCCAGCAGCAACCGGGACCCCGGCACAGATACGCAGTATTTT. Translation: CASSNRDPGTDTQYF.

This clone was recorded only once. The rearrangement links TRBV7-2 to TRBJ1-5; TRBD1 aligns across 10 bases. The trim removed 4 bases at V and 3 bases at J, leaving 6 bases unmatched. The V gene's germline CDR1 is SGHTA and CDR2 FQGNSA. This CDR3 is built from 16 residues. CDR3 in amino acids: CASSSPGQGTNQPQHF. CDR3 nucleotide sequence: TGTGCCAGCAGCTCACCGGGACAGGGGACCAATCAGCCCCAGCATTTT.

This clone was counted a single time. The V gene is TRBV27, the J gene TRBJ2-3, with D unresolved. Trimming shortened V by 4 bases and J by 9 bases, and 14 bases separated the two germline ends. CDR1 and CDR2 (germline): MNHEY, SMNVEV (reference sequence). The CDR3 contains 13 residues. CDR3: CASSSYVPKTQYF. The CDR3 DNA reads TGTGCCAGCAGTTCGTACGTCCCTAAAACGCAGTATTTT.

This chain joins TRBV9 and TRBJ2-3, with 12 bases identical to TRBD2. V gave up 0 bases and J gave up 5 bases; unmatched junction bases: 7. The CDR3 length is 17 residues. Germline loops: CDR1 SGDLS, CDR2 YYNGEE. CDR3 sequence (DNA): TGTGCCAGCAGCGTAGGGCCGACTAGCGGGAGAATAGATACGCAGTATTTT. Protein product: CASSVGPTSGRIDTQYF.

The chain has TRBV5-8 and TRBJ1-6, with D unresolved. V was trimmed by 0 bases and J by 0 bases, leaving 4 bases between them. Germline V gene lookup returns CDR1 SGHTS and CDR2 YDEGEE. This CDR3 is 15 amino acids long. CDR3: CASSLGSSYNSPLHF. CDR3 sequence (DNA): TGTGCCAGCAGCTTGGGCAGCTCCTATAATTCACCCCTCCACTTT.

V is TRBV4-2 and J is TRBJ1-6, with 8 nucleotides matching TRBD1. The CDR3 is 17 amino acids. The V segment lost 0 bases and the J segment 5 bases; nucleotides outside the gene matches: 6. From germline, CDR1 is LGHNA and CDR2 YNFKEQ. CDR3 protein: CASSQEGMTGDNSPLHF. For the CDR3, the DNA is TGTGCCAGCAGCCAAGAGGGGATGACAGGGGATAATTCACCCCTCCACTTT.

The V and J genes are TRBV5-6 and TRBJ2-3; D may be TRBD1 (6 bases). The V and J ends lost 5 bases and 7 bases respectively, with 14 bases between them. Germline lookup yields CDR1 SGHDT and CDR2 YYEEEE. The CDR3 sequence is 13 residues long. CDR3 nucleotide sequence: TGTGCCAGCAGTCCGACAGGTCCAAATACGCAGTATTTT. It codes for CASSPTGPNTQYF.

The chain uses TRBV19 and TRBJ2-1; no clear D. Trimming left V 3 bases short and J 5 bases short, with 17 bases between. Germline values: CDR1 LNHDA, CDR2 SQIVND (reference sequence). CDR3 length equals 16 residues. The DNA for the CDR3 is TGTGCCAGTAGTATCCCGCGCAGACCCCTTGACAATGAGCAGTTCTTC. Residues: CASSIPRRPLDNEQFF.

The chain is built from TRBV9 and TRBJ2-3; no firm D call. The CDR3 is 14 amino acids. Germline V gene lookup returns CDR1 SGDLS and CDR2 YYNGEE. V lost 0 bases to trimming and J lost 3 bases, with 8 bases between them. CDR3 sequence (DNA): TGTGCCAGCAGCGTAGCTACTCTTACAGATACGCAGTATTTT. Translating it yields CASSVATLTDTQYF.

The chain uses TRBV5-1 and TRBJ1-1; D is perhaps TRBD1 (5 bases). The CDR3 contains 13 residues. The germline V gene encodes CDR1 SGHRS and CDR2 YFSETQ. V was pared by 4 bases and J by 4 bases, with 11 bases between. CDR3 DNA sequence: TGCGCCAGCAGCAAAGGACATCCCACTGAAGCTTTCTTT. Its protein is CASSKGHPTEAFF.

The chain employs TRBV25-1 and TRBJ2-7; D is unresolved. The length of the CDR3 is 13 residues. Per germline, CDR1 MGHDK and CDR2 SYGVNS. V was pared by 3 bases and J by 4 bases, with 10 bases between. For the CDR3, the DNA is TGTGCCAGCAGTGACCCTCCCCGGTACGAGCAGTACTTC. Its translation is CASSDPPRYEQYF.

The V call is TRBV7-2, the J call TRBJ2-5; TRBD1 aligns across 8 bases. There are 13 residues in the CDR3. Germline trimming cut 5 bases from V and 4 bases from J; bases unmatched to any gene: 3. Germline V gives CDR1 SGHTA, CDR2 FQGNSA. CDR3 sequence reads: CASSGTGGETQYF. CDR3 in DNA: TGTGCCAGCAGCGGCACAGGGGGAGAGACCCAGTACTTC. Looking up the rest from reference TRBV7-2 and TRBJ2-5 gives the full variable domain: GAGVSQSPSNKVTEKGKDVELRCDPISGHTALYWYRQSLGQGLEFLIYFQGNSAPDKSGLPSDRFSAERTGGSVSTLTIQRTQQEDSAVYLCASSGTGGETQYFGPGTRLLVL.

This clone has a handful of counts. The chain joins TRBV2 to TRBJ1-5; possibly TRBD1 for D (6 bases). This CDR3 has 17 amino acids. Germline CDR1 reads SNHLY; CDR2 reads FYNNEI. Trimming left V 3 bases short and J 2 bases short, with 17 bases between. The DNA of the CDR3 is TGTGCCAGCAGTGAGGGGGGGGACATCATGGGCAATCAGCCCCAGCATTTT. This gives the protein CASSEGGDIMGNQPQHF.

The chain recombines TRBV6-5 with TRBJ2-7; D unresolved. The germline V and J ends were trimmed by 6 bases and 2 bases, with 11 bases remaining between them. The germline CDR1 and CDR2 sequences are MNHEY and SVGAGI. CDR3 length: 13 amino acids. The CDR3 region is CASRNPGPYEQYF. DNA for the CDR3: TGTGCCAGCAGAAACCCGGGCCCCTACGAGCAGTACTTC.

The rearrangement links TRBV14 to TRBJ2-7; tentatively, D is TRBD1 (6 bases). This CDR3 spans 15 amino acids. The V gene lost 5 bases and the J gene lost 2 bases, with 16 bases spanning the gap. In germline, CDR1 is SGHDN, CDR2 FVKESK. CDR3 region: CASSNNRVRAYEQYF. The DNA of the CDR3 is TGTGCCAGCAGCAACAACAGGGTAAGGGCCTACGAGCAGTACTTC.

The chain has TRBV7-2 and TRBJ1-1; D might be TRBD1 (6 bases). Looked up from germline, CDR1 is SGHTA and CDR2 is FQGNSA. The germline V and J ends were trimmed by 0 bases and 0 bases, with 11 bases remaining between them. The CDR3 loop spans 16 amino acids. The CDR3 reads CASSLAGTLMNTEAFF. In DNA, the CDR3 is TGTGCCAGCAGCTTAGCCGGGACACTAATGAACACTGAAGCTTTCTTT. Complete variable domain (other parts from reference TRBV7-2 and TRBJ1-1): GAGVSQSPSNKVTEKGKDVELRCDPISGHTALYWYRQSLGQGLEFLIYFQGNSAPDKSGLPSDRFSAERTGGSVSTLTIQRTQQEDSAVYLCASSLAGTLMNTEAFFGQGTRLTVV.